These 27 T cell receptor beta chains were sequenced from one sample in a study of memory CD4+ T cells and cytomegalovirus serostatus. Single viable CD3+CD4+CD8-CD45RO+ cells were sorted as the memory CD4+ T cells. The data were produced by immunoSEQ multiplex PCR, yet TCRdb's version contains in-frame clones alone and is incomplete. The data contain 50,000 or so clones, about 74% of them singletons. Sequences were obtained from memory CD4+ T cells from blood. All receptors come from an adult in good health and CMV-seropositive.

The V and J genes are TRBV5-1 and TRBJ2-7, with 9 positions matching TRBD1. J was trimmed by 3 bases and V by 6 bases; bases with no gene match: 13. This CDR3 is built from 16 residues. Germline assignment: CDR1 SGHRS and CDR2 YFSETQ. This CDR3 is CASNTGQGPKDYEQYF. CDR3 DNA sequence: TGCGCCAGCAACACGGGACAGGGCCCTAAAGACTACGAGCAGTACTTC.

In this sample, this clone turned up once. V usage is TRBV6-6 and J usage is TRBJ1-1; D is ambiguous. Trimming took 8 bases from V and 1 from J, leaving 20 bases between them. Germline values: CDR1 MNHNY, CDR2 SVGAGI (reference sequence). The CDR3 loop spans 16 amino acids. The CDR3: CASHPRAVTTNTEAFF. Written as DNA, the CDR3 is TGTGCCAGCCACCCCAGAGCGGTGACCACGAACACTGAAGCTTTCTTT.

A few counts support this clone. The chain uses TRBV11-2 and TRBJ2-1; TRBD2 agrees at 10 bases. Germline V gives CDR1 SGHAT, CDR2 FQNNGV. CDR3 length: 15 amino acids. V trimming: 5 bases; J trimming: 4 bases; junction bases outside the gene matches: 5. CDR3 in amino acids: CASSLTSGAYNEQFF. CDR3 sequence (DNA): TGTGCCAGCAGCCTTACTAGCGGGGCATACAATGAGCAGTTCTTC.

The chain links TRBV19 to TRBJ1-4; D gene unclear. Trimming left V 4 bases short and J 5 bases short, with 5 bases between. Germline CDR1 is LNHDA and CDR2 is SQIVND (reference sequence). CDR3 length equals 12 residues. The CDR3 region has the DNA TGTGCCAGTAGTACTCCAAATGAAAAACTGTTTTTT. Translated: CASSTPNEKLFF.

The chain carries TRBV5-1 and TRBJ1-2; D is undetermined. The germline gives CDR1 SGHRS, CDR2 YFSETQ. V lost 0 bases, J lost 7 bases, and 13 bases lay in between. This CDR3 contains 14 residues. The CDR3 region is CASSLAAGGIGYTF. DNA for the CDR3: TGCGCCAGCAGCTTGGCAGCAGGTGGGATTGGCTACACCTTC.

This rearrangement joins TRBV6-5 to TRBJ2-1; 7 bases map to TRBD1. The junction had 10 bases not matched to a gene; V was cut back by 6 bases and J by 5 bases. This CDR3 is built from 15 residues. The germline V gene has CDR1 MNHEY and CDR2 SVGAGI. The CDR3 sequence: CASSKRGLGNNEQFF. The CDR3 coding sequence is TGTGCCAGCAGCAAGAGGGGGCTAGGTAACAATGAGCAGTTCTTC.

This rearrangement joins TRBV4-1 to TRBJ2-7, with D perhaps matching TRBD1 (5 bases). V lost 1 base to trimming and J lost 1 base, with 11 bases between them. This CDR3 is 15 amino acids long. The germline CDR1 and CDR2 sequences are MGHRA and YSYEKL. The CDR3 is CASSQAPTASYEQYF. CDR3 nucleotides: TGCGCCAGCAGCCAAGCACCGACAGCTTCCTACGAGCAGTACTTC.

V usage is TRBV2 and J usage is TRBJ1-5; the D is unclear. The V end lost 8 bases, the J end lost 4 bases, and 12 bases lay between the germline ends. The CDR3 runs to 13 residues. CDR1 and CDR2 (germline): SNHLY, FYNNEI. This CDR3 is CASDTGGNQPQHF. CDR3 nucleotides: TGTGCCAGCGATACGGGCGGTAATCAGCCCCAGCATTTT.

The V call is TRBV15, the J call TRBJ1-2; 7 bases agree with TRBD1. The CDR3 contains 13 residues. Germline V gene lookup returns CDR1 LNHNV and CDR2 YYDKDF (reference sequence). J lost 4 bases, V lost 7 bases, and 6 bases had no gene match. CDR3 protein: CATTRGQIYGYTF. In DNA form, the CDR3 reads TGTGCCACCACTCGGGGACAGATCTATGGCTACACCTTC. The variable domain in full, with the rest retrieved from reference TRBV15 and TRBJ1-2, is DAMVIQNPRYQVTQFGKPVTLSCSQTLNHNVMYWYQQKSSQAPKLLFHYYDKDFNNEADTPDNFQSRRPNTSFCFLDIRSPGLGDTAMYLCATTRGQIYGYTFGSGTRLTVV.

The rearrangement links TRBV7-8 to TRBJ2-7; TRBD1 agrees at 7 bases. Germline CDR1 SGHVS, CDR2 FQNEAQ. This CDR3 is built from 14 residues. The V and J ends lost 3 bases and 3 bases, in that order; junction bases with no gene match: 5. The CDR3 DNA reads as TGTGCCAGCAGCTTTCGGGGACAGAGCTACGAGCAGTACTTC. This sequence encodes CASSFRGQSYEQYF.

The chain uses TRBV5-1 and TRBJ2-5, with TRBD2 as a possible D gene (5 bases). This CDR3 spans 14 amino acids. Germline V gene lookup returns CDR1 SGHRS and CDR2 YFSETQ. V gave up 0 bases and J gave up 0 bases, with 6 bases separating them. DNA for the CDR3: TGCGCCAGCAGCTTGGACGGGGACCAAGAGACCCAGTACTTC. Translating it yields CASSLDGDQETQYF.

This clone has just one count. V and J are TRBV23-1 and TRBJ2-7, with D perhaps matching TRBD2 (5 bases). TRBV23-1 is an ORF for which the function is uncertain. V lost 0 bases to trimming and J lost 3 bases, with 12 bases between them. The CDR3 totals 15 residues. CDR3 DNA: TGCGCCAGCAGTCAATCGCGAGGGATAAACTACGAGCAGTACTTC. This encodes CASSQSRGINYEQYF.

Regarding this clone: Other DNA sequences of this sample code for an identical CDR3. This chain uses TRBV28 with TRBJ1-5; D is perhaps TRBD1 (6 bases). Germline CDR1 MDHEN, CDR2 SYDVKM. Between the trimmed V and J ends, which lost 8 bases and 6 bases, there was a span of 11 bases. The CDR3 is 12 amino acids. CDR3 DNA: TGTGCCAGCGGGGGGGGGCGTCAGCCCCAGCATTTT. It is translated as CASGGGRQPQHF.

The CDR3: CARDGTGLWGYGYTF. The CDR3 coding sequence is TGTGCCAGGGACGGGACAGGGTTGTGGGGCTATGGCTACACCTTC. This sequence joins TRBV6-5 and TRBJ1-2; 9 bases line up with TRBD1. V dropped 9 bases and J dropped 4; count of bases not matched to a gene: 12. This CDR3 is 15 amino acids long. The germline gives CDR1 MNHEY, CDR2 SVGAGI.

As DNA, the CDR3 is TGCGCCAGCAGCTTGGATGTTAGCGGGGGCACAGATACGCAGTATTTT. Protein product: CASSLDVSGGTDTQYF. The chain employs TRBV5-1 and TRBJ2-3; TRBD2 agrees at 8 bases. Trimming removed 0 bases from V and 1 base from J; junction bases left unmatched: 4. The CDR3 consists of 16 residues. Germline V gives CDR1 SGHRS, CDR2 YFSETQ.

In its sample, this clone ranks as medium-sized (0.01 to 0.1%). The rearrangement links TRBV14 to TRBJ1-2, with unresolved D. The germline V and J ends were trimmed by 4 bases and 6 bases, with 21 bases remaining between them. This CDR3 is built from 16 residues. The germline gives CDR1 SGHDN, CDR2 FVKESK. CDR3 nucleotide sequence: TGTGCCAGCAGCCCAAACGTCGGACGGATCTTGGATGGCTACACCTTC. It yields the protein CASSPNVGRILDGYTF.

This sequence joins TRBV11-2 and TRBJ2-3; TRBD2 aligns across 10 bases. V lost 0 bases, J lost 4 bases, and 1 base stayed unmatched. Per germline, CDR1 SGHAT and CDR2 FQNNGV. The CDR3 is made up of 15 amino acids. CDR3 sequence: CASSLDLAGADTQYF. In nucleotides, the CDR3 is TGTGCCAGCAGCTTAGATCTAGCGGGGGCAGATACGCAGTATTTT. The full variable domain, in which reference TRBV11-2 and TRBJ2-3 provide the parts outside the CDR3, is EAGVAQSPRYKIIEKRQSVAFWCNPISGHATLYWYQQILGQGPKLLIQFQNNGVVDDSQLPKDRFSAERLKGVDSTLKIQPAKLEDSAVYLCASSLDLAGADTQYFGPGTRLTVL.

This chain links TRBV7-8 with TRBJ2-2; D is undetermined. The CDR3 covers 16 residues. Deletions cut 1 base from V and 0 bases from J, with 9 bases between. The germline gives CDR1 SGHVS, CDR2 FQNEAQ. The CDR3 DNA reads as TGTGCCAGCAGCTTAGGAGGTCGATCGAACACCGGGGAGCTGTTTTTT. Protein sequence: CASSLGGRSNTGELFF.

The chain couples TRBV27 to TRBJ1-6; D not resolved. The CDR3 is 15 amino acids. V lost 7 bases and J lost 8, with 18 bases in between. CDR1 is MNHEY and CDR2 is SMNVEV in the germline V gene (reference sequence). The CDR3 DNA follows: TGTGCCAGCAAGCAGTCCAATTTCCTCGATTCACCCCTCCACTTT. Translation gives CASKQSNFLDSPLHF.

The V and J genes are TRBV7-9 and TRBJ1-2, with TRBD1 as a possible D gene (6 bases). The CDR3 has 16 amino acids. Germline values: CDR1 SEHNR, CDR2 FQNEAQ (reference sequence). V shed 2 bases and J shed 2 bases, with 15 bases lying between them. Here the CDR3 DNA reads TGTGCCAGCAGCTTAAGGGGACACCCAGCCAACTATGGCTACACCTTC. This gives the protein CASSLRGHPANYGYTF.

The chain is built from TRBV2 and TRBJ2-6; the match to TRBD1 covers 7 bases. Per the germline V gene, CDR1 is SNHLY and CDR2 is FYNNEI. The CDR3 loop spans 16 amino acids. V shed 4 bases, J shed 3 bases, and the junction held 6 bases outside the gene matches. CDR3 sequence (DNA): TGTGCCAGCAGTGTTGAAACAGGGGTTGGGGCCAACGTCCTGACTTTC. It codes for CASSVETGVGANVLTF.

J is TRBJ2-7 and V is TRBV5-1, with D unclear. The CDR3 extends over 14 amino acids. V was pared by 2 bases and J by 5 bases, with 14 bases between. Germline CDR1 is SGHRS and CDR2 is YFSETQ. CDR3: CASSFLRPSDEQYF. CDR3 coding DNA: TGCGCCAGCAGCTTTTTAAGACCTTCAGACGAGCAGTACTTC.

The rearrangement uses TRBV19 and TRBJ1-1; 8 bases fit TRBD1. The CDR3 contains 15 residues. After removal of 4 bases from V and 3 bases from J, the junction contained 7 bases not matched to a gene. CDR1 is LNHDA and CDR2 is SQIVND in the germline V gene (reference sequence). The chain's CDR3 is CASSTGDRWDTEAFF. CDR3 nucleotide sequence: TGTGCCAGTAGTACTGGGGACAGGTGGGACACTGAAGCTTTCTTT.

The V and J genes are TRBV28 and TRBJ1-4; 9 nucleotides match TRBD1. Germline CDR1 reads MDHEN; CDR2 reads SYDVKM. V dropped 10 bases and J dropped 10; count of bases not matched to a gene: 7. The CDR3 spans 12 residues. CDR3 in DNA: TGTGCCACCCGACAGGGGGGAGGAAAACTGTTTTTT. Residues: CATRQGGGKLFF. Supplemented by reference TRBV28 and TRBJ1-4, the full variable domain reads DVKVTQSSRYLVKRTGEKVFLECVQDMDHENMFWYRQDPGLGLRLIYFSYDVKMKEKGDIPEGYSVSREKKERFSLILESASTNQTSMYLCATRQGGGKLFFGSGTQLSVL.

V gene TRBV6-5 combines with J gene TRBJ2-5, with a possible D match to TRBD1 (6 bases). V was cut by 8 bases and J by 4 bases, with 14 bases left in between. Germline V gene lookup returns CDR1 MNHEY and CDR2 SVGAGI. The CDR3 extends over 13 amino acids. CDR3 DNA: TGTGCCAGCGGCACAGGGCCAGGAGAGACCCAGTACTTC. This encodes CASGTGPGETQYF.

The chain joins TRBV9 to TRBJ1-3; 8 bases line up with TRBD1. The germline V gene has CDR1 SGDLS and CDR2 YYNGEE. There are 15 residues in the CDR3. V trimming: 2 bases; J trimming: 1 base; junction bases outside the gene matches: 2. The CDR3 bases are TGTGCCAGCAGCGTCCAGGGGGCTTCTGGAAACACCATATATTTT. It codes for CASSVQGASGNTIYF.

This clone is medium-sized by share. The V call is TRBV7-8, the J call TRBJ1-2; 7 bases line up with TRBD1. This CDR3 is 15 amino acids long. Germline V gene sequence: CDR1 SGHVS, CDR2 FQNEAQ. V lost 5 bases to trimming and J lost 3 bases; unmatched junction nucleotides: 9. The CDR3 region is CASSPGQERHYGYTF. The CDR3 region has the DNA TGTGCCAGCAGCCCAGGACAGGAGCGGCACTATGGCTACACCTTC.